What follows are 25 T cell receptor beta chains derived from one specimen sequenced in a study of early T cells in non-severe SARS-CoV-2 infection. Each CDR3 protein gets one entry after TCRdb re-called the 5' RACE reads with MiXCR. This table holds approximately 52,000 distinct CDR3 sequences, approximately 15% found once. Sequenced here: whole blood, sampled at baseline. The receptors originated from an adult who was a healthcare worker with PCR-confirmed SARS-CoV-2 infection or an uninfected control (not recorded which).

The J gene is TRBJ2-5, the V gene TRBV5-1; 7 bases agree with TRBD1. The CDR3 runs 14 residues. The junction had 8 bases not matched to a gene; V was cut back by 4 bases and J by 5 bases. Germline V CDR1 and CDR2: SGHRS, YFSETQ. Here the CDR3 reads CASSLPTGIETQYF. The CDR3 DNA sequence: TGCGCCAGCAGCCTACCGACAGGGATCGAGACCCAGTACTTC.

This sequence joins TRBV20-1 and TRBJ1-2, with 8 bases that match TRBD1. V lost 0 bases to trimming and J lost 9 bases; unmatched junction nucleotides: 12. The CDR3 contains 15 residues. In germline, CDR1 is DFQATT, CDR2 SNEGSKA (reference sequence). The CDR3 region is CSARESTGGSMRYTF. CDR3 nucleotide sequence: TGCAGTGCTAGAGAATCCACAGGGGGATCCATGCGCTACACCTTC.

The V and J genes are TRBV20-1 and TRBJ2-1; 7 bases fit TRBD2. The V segment lost 5 bases and the J segment 4 bases; nucleotides outside the gene matches: 11. The CDR3 covers 15 residues. CDR1 and CDR2 from the germline V gene are DFQATT and SNEGSKA (reference sequence). CDR3 protein: CSASLGSGAYNEQFF. The DNA for the CDR3 is TGCAGTGCTTCCCTAGGGAGCGGGGCTTACAATGAGCAGTTCTTC.

This clonotype has just a few counts. The gene calls are TRBV20-1 and TRBJ1-1; possible D gene TRBD1, 5 bases. The V gene lost 3 bases and the J gene lost 1 base, with 9 bases spanning the gap. The CDR3 loop spans 13 amino acids. Germline V gives CDR1 DFQATT, CDR2 SNEGSKA (reference sequence). The CDR3 DNA reads as TGCAGTGCTAGCCCCGACAGGAACACTGAAGCTTTCTTT. Protein product: CSASPDRNTEAFF.

The chain is built from TRBV18 and TRBJ2-3; possibly TRBD1 for D (6 bases). The CDR3 spans 15 residues. V was shortened by 6 bases and J by 0 bases, with 13 bases between the two germline ends. Germline CDR1 KGHSH, CDR2 LQKENI. The CDR3 is CASSSDRTSTDTQYF. CDR3 nucleotides: TGTGCCAGCTCTTCGGACAGAACTAGCACAGATACGCAGTATTTT.

There are many counts of this clonotype. The chain is built from TRBV5-1 and TRBJ2-7, with D unresolved. Germline V gives CDR1 SGHRS, CDR2 YFSETQ. This CDR3 is built from 13 residues. The V end was cut by 2 bases, the J end by 3 bases, with 9 bases between. CDR3 in DNA: TGCGCCAGCAGCTTCGATCTGGACTACGAGCAGTACTTC. It translates to CASSFDLDYEQYF.

This clonotype was seen at least ten times. The chain uses TRBV7-2 and TRBJ2-2; no clear D gene. This CDR3 comprises 16 residues. Germline V CDR1 and CDR2: SGHTA, FQGNSA. V was cut by 2 bases and J by 0 bases, with 10 bases left in between. Here the CDR3 reads CASSLRSVANTGELFF. The CDR3 region has the DNA TGTGCCAGCAGCTTAAGAAGCGTCGCGAACACCGGGGAGCTGTTTTTT.

This clonotype was seen only a few times. CDR3 DNA sequence: TGTGCCAGCAGTAGTACAGGGTTTGACAATTCACCCCTCCACTTT. Its protein product is CASSSTGFDNSPLHF. J is TRBJ1-6 and V is TRBV28, with a tentative D call TRBD1 (6 bases). Trimming stripped 5 bases from V and 7 bases from J, with 15 bases between. This CDR3 has 15 amino acids. Germline lookup yields CDR1 MDHEN and CDR2 SYDVKM.

The V and J genes are TRBV6-6 and TRBJ2-2; 8 bases line up with TRBD1. With V trimmed by 5 bases and J by 6 bases, 5 bases remained unmatched. The germline CDR1 and CDR2 sequences are MNHNY and SVGAGI (reference sequence). This CDR3 contains 14 residues. The CDR3 sequence: CASSNYRGAGELFF. Written as DNA, the CDR3 is TGTGCCAGCAGTAACTACAGGGGGGCCGGGGAGCTGTTTTTT.

The rearrangement joins TRBV7-9 to TRBJ1-1; D gene unclear. The CDR3 is 14 residues long. Germline assignment: CDR1 SEHNR and CDR2 FQNEAQ (reference sequence). V lost 2 bases, J lost 4 bases, and 11 bases lay in between. The CDR3 bases are TGTGCCAGCAGCTTAATTACCCACGGCACTGAAGCTTTCTTT. Its translation is CASSLITHGTEAFF. Full variable domain (rest looked up from reference TRBV7-9 and TRBJ1-1): DTGVSQNPRHKITKRGQNVTFRCDPISEHNRLYWYRQTLGQGPEFLTYFQNEAQLEKSRLLSDRFSAERPKGSFSTLEIQRTEQGDSAMYLCASSLITHGTEAFFGQGTRLTVV.

The chain links TRBV20-1 to TRBJ2-2, with TRBD2 matching 12 bases. In germline, CDR1 is DFQATT, CDR2 SNEGSKA (reference sequence). This CDR3 contains 15 residues. Trimming at V came to 6 bases and at J to 4 bases, leaving 6 bases not matched to a gene. CDR3 in DNA: TGCAGTGCCACGACTAGCGGGAGTGTCACCGGGGAGCTGTTTTTT. Its translation is CSATTSGSVTGELFF.

The chain carries TRBV2 and TRBJ1-5; no firm D call. CDR3 size: 17 residues. Germline V gene sequence: CDR1 SNHLY, CDR2 FYNNEI. V gave up 5 bases and J gave up 2 bases, with 19 bases separating them. CDR3 bases: TGTGCCAGCAGTCGGCGGGCGCTAAGCAACGGCAATCAGCCCCAGCATTTT. Protein sequence: CASSRRALSNGNQPQHF. Together with reference TRBV2 and TRBJ1-5, the CDR3 gives the full variable domain: EPEVTQTPSHQVTQMGQEVILRCVPISNHLYFYWYRQILGQKVEFLVSFYNNEISEKSEIFDDQFSVERPDGSNFTLKIRSTKLEDSAMYFCASSRRALSNGNQPQHFGDGTRLSIL.

This clonotype turned up a few times. The gene calls are TRBV29-1 and TRBJ2-2; perhaps TRBD2 as D (5 bases). Germline V lookup: CDR1 SQVTM, CDR2 ANQGSEA. There are 13 residues in the CDR3. The ends were cut back, 8 bases at V and 5 bases at J, with 15 bases in the middle. DNA of the CDR3: TGCAGCACCCGGACGGGCGGGACCGGGGAGCTGTTTTTT. This sequence encodes CSTRTGGTGELFF.

This clonotype was recorded a few times. This chain connects TRBV29-1 to TRBJ1-1; 8 bases line up with TRBD1. Germline lookup yields CDR1 SQVTM and CDR2 ANQGSEA. The CDR3 covers 12 residues. V lost 8 bases and J lost 5; bases outside the gene matches: 7. The CDR3 nucleotides read TGCAGCATCAACAGGGGGGGAACTGAAGCTTTCTTT. This translates into CSINRGGTEAFF.

This clonotype has a handful of counts. The chain couples TRBV27 to TRBJ2-1; D is ambiguous. Trimming cost V 10 bases and J 6 bases, with 13 bases left between them. Germline CDR1 is MNHEY and CDR2 is SMNVEV (reference sequence). The CDR3 runs 12 residues. The CDR3 nucleotides read TGTGCCACCACGACATGGGGCAATGAGCAGTTCTTC. It translates to CATTTWGNEQFF.

This clonotype was seen many times. The V call is TRBV28, the J call TRBJ1-2; 7 bases align to TRBD1. V trimming: 5 bases; J trimming: 6 bases; junction bases outside the gene matches: 9. Germline CDR1 reads MDHEN; CDR2 reads SYDVKM. The CDR3 is 14 residues long. The CDR3 bases are TGTGCCAGCAGTCCATACGACAGGGCGGATGGCTACACCTTC. Translating gives CASSPYDRADGYTF.

The chain carries TRBV19 and TRBJ2-1, with 11 positions matching TRBD2. CDR1 LNHDA and CDR2 SQIVND come from the germline V gene (reference sequence). V was pared by 1 base and J by 3 bases, with 5 bases of the junction left unmatched. The CDR3 has 17 amino acids. The CDR3 here is CASSIATTSGSYNEQFF. The CDR3 coding sequence is TGTGCCAGTAGTATAGCTACAACTAGCGGGAGCTACAATGAGCAGTTCTTC.

V and J are TRBV6-2 or TRBV6-3 and TRBJ2-7; no clear D gene. Germline lookup yields CDR1 MNHEY and CDR2 SVGEGT. V lost 2 bases to trimming and J lost 4 bases, with 3 bases between them. The length of the CDR3 is 11 residues. CDR3 nucleotide sequence: TGTGCCAGCAGTTACCAATACGAGCAGTACTTC. Translating it yields CASSYQYEQYF.

The chain couples TRBV11-2 to TRBJ1-2; D might be TRBD1 (5 bases). The CDR3 runs to 13 residues. V lost 8 bases and J lost 4, with 14 bases in between. The germline CDR1 and CDR2 sequences are SGHAT and FQNNGV. The CDR3 loop reads CASGEGAIYGYTF. In DNA, the CDR3 is TGTGCCAGCGGTGAAGGGGCGATCTATGGCTACACCTTC. The variable domain in full, completed from reference TRBV11-2 and TRBJ1-2, reads EAGVAQSPRYKIIEKRQSVAFWCNPISGHATLYWYQQILGQGPKLLIQFQNNGVVDDSQLPKDRFSAERLKGVDSTLKIQPAKLEDSAVYLCASGEGAIYGYTFGSGTRLTVV.

The J gene is TRBJ1-2, the V gene TRBV19, with TRBD1 matching 7 bases. V dropped 0 bases and J dropped 7; count of bases not matched to a gene: 5. This CDR3 has 14 residues. Per germline, CDR1 LNHDA and CDR2 SQIVND (reference sequence). The CDR3, as DNA: TGTGCCAGTAGTATAGACCGGGACAGACCTGGCTACACCTTC. Its translation: CASSIDRDRPGYTF.

This clonotype appeared a few times. This chain links TRBV5-4 with TRBJ2-1; 11 nucleotides line up with TRBD2. This CDR3 comprises 16 residues. Germline V gene data show CDR1 as SGHNT and CDR2 as YYREEE (reference sequence). After removal of 2 bases from V and 8 bases from J, the junction contained 9 bases not matched to a gene. CDR3 in DNA: TGTGCCAGCAGCTTTCCGACTAGCGGGAAGGAGGATGAGCAGTTCTTC. It translates to CASSFPTSGKEDEQFF.

This clonotype was counted a single time. A much larger clone differs from this one at a single base, so this may be a read error. V and J are TRBV15 and TRBJ2-3, with D perhaps being TRBD1 or TRBD2 (5 bases each). Germline V gene lookup returns CDR1 LNHNV and CDR2 YYDKDF (reference sequence). CDR3 length: 15 residues. The CDR3 coding sequence is TGTGTCACCGGGGCGGATGCGGACAACACAGATACGCAGTATTTT. Translation: CVTGADADNTDTQYF.

This clonotype was counted ten times or more. The chain carries TRBV27 and TRBJ2-1; perhaps TRBD2 as D (5 bases). The V end was cut by 5 bases, the J end by 4 bases, with 21 bases between. The CDR3 contains 17 residues. The germline CDR1 and CDR2 sequences are MNHEY and SMNVEV (reference sequence). In DNA, the CDR3 is TGTGCCAGCAGTCCAACCGCCACCGGAGCGGTTTACAATGAGCAGTTCTTC. This translates into CASSPTATGAVYNEQFF.

This CDR3 is CASSYLPTASSTDTQYF. As DNA, the CDR3 is TGCGCCAGCAGCTATCTTCCGACAGCCTCTAGCACAGATACGCAGTATTTT. This chain connects TRBV5-1 to TRBJ2-3, with a weak D call TRBD1 (5 bases). This CDR3 comprises 17 residues. V dropped 3 bases and J dropped 0 bases, with 17 bases sitting between them. CDR1 is SGHRS and CDR2 is YFSETQ in the germline V gene.

DNA of the CDR3: TGCAGTGCTAGAGATCTTGGCTACGAGCAGTACTTC. Translating gives CSARDLGYEQYF. The chain couples TRBV20-1 to TRBJ2-7; D call uncertain. V lost 0 bases to trimming and J lost 3 bases, with 6 bases between them. This CDR3 has 12 residues. From germline, CDR1 is DFQATT and CDR2 SNEGSKA (reference sequence).